This is a list of T cell receptor beta chains from one sample in a study of post-analysis software for immune sequencing data. TCRdb re-analysed the PCR reads in MiXCR, keeping a single row per CDR3 protein. The sample yields around 190,000 distinct CDR3 sequences, 29% seen once. The sequenced material came from blood. These receptors all stem from a girl aged 2-17 years with multiple sclerosis. The CDR3 runs from the conserved cysteine through the conserved F or W. D genes are given only for firm matches. Size values are once, few and many counts, or a class for expanded clones, and some rows have none.

CDR3aa	CDR3nt	v_gene	j_gene	d_gene	abundance
CSAGSGAGLHNEQFF	TGCAGTGCCGGTTCGGGGGCGGGTTTACACAATGAGCAGTTCTTC	TRBV20-1	TRBJ2-1	-	-
CSARTRPDRDGYTF	TGCAGTGCTAGAACCCGCCCGGACAGGGATGGCTACACCTTC	TRBV20-1	TRBJ1-2	TRBD1	-
CASRPGTVNEKLFF	TGTGCCAGCAGACCAGGGACGGTTAATGAAAAACTGTTTTTT	TRBV7-9	TRBJ1-4	-	-
CASSLAGAEQYF	TGTGCCAGCAGTTTAGCGGGGGCCGAGCAGTACTTC	TRBV28	TRBJ2-7	-	many
CASSQRYGDGYTF	TGTGCCAGCAGCCAAAGATACGGGGATGGCTACACCTTC	TRBV3-1	TRBJ1-2	-	many
CASTVRLVGGLDTQYF	TGTGCCAGCACCGTGCGCCTAGTGGGGGGGTTGGATACGCAGTATTTT	TRBV12-3/TRBV12-4	TRBJ2-3	TRBD2	-
CAISEERREQFF	TGTGCCATCAGTGAGGAGAGGAGAGAGCAGTTCTTC	TRBV10-3	TRBJ2-1	-	many
CASSYSGTEETQYF	TGTGCCAGCAGTTACTCCGGGACAGAAGAGACCCAGTACTTC	TRBV6-5	TRBJ2-5	TRBD1	many
CASNGATGNIQYF	TGTGCCAGCAATGGGGCGACAGGCAACATTCAGTACTTC	TRBV7-2	TRBJ2-4	-	-
CASSGWDRGTEAFF	TGTGCCAGCAGCGGATGGGACAGGGGCACTGAAGCTTTCTTT	TRBV5-6	TRBJ1-1	TRBD1	many
CSVLYLRSYGYTF	TGCAGCGTCCTCTACCTACGGAGCTATGGCTACACCTTC	TRBV29-1	TRBJ1-2	-	many
CSAPSRETTDTQYF	TGCAGTGCCCCCTCGAGGGAGACCACAGATACGCAGTATTTT	TRBV20-1	TRBJ2-3	-	many
CASSLAGGEFNEQFF	TGTGCCAGCAGCTTAGCGGGAGGGGAATTTAATGAGCAGTTCTTC	TRBV7-2	TRBJ2-1	TRBD2	few
CASREGVKATQYF	TGTGCCAGCAGAGAAGGGGTTAAGGCGACCCAGTACTTC	TRBV7-8	TRBJ2-5	-	few
CASSFPGGPTNEKLFF	TGTGCCAGCAGTTTCCCCGGGGGCCCAACTAATGAAAAACTGTTTTTT	TRBV3-1	TRBJ1-4	-	few
CAWTQLAGGPNEQFF	TGTGCCTGGACCCAGCTAGCGGGGGGGCCCAATGAGCAGTTCTTC	TRBV30	TRBJ2-1	TRBD2	-
CSVSDGNQPQHF	TGCAGCGTTTCGGACGGAAATCAGCCCCAGCATTTT	TRBV29-1	TRBJ1-5	-	few
CASSQIVGVSSTDTQYF	TGTGCCAGCAGCCAAATTGTGGGCGTCTCTAGCACAGATACGCAGTATTTT	TRBV3-1	TRBJ2-3	-	many
CASSVLTGALTDTQYF	TGTGCCAGCAGCGTTTTAACGGGGGCCCTCACAGATACGCAGTATTTT	TRBV9	TRBJ2-3	-	-
CASAVGRGQFF	TGTGCCAGCGCAGTCGGGCGGGGGCAGTTCTTC	TRBV28	TRBJ2-1	-	many
CASSQDPGTSYEQYF	TGCGCCAGCAGCCAAGATCCCGGGACCTCCTACGAGCAGTACTTC	TRBV4-1	TRBJ2-7	-	many
CSVRLGGKQFF	TGCAGCGTCCGCCTGGGGGGCAAGCAGTTCTTC	TRBV29-1	TRBJ2-1	-	-
CASSRRGTVSYEQYF	TGTGCCAGCAGCCGCCGGGGGACCGTCTCCTACGAGCAGTACTTC	TRBV13	TRBJ2-7	-	many
CASSLAGRAENEQFF	TGCGCCAGCAGCTTGGCCGGCCGGGCGGAGAATGAGCAGTTCTTC	TRBV5-1	TRBJ2-1	-	many
CSARPGRGRNTEAFF	TGCAGTGCTAGACCGGGCAGGGGGCGGAACACTGAAGCTTTCTTT	TRBV20-1	TRBJ1-1	TRBD1	many
CASSSAGTGELFF	TGTGCCAGCAGCTCTGCCGGTACCGGGGAGCTGTTTTTT	TRBV5-5	TRBJ2-2	-	-
CASITTGNTIYF	TGTGCCAGCATCACGACCGGAAACACCATATATTTT	TRBV12-3/TRBV12-4	TRBJ1-3	-	-
CASSLAQVFGISADTQYF	TGTGCCAGCAGTTTAGCGCAGGTTTTCGGGATCAGCGCAGATACGCAGTATTTT	TRBV12-3/TRBV12-4	TRBJ2-3	-	-
CASSLGKEETQYF	TGCGCCAGCAGCTTGGGAAAGGAAGAGACCCAGTACTTC	TRBV5-1	TRBJ2-5	-	many
CATSDPGRGGDNEKLFF	TGTGCCACCAGTGACCCCGGACGGGGCGGGGATAATGAAAAACTGTTTTTT	TRBV24-1	TRBJ1-4	-	-
CASSLGAGGSTDTQYF	TGTGCCAGCAGCTTAGGTGCGGGGGGAAGCACAGATACGCAGTATTTT	TRBV7-9	TRBJ2-3	TRBD2	few
CASGPIAGGREQFF	TGTGCCAGCGGTCCAATAGCGGGAGGCCGGGAGCAGTTCTTC	TRBV28	TRBJ2-1	TRBD2	few
CASSYSSGGYNEQFF	TGTGCCAGCAGTTACTCGTCGGGGGGGTACAATGAGCAGTTCTTC	TRBV6-2/TRBV6-3	TRBJ2-1	TRBD2	few
CASSFANSNQPQHF	TGTGCCAGCAGCTTTGCCAATAGCAATCAGCCCCAGCATTTT	TRBV5-6	TRBJ1-5	-	many
CASSTDRVYGEQYF	TGTGCCAGCAGTACGGACAGGGTCTACGGGGAGCAGTACTTC	TRBV6-6	TRBJ2-5	TRBD1	-
CASSSVGGQEETQYF	TGTGCCAGCAGTTCTGTGGGGGGCCAGGAAGAGACCCAGTACTTC	TRBV12-3/TRBV12-4	TRBJ2-5	-	many
CASLGRAPSYNEQFF	TGTGCCAGCCTCGGGAGGGCCCCCTCCTACAATGAGCAGTTCTTC	TRBV28	TRBJ2-1	TRBD2	few
CASSYRLAEAYEQYF	TGTGCCAGCAGTTATCGACTAGCGGAGGCCTACGAGCAGTACTTC	TRBV28	TRBJ2-7	TRBD2	-
CASGESRGRESGHTF	TGCGCCAGCGGTGAGTCGAGGGGCAGAGAGAGTGGCCACACCTTC	TRBV10-1	TRBJ1-2	-	once
CASSWDRYIGEQFF	TGCGCCAGCAGCTGGGACAGGTACATTGGTGAGCAGTTCTTC	TRBV5-1	TRBJ2-1	TRBD1	few
CASSPLQAINQPQHF	TGTGCCAGCAGTCCCTTACAGGCAATCAACCAGCCCCAGCATTTT	TRBV27	TRBJ1-5	-	-
CASSQDFGFSGRRLPEQYF	TGCGCCAGCAGCCAAGATTTCGGGTTTAGCGGGAGGAGACTTCCCGAGCAGTACTTC	TRBV4-1	TRBJ2-7	TRBD2	few
CAWTTRGGGSYEQYF	TGTGCCTGGACCACCCGTGGGGGAGGCTCCTACGAGCAGTACTTC	TRBV30	TRBJ2-7	-	-
CASSPRTEAFF	TGTGCCAGCAGCCCTAGGACTGAAGCTTTCTTT	TRBV12-3/TRBV12-4	TRBJ1-1	-	many
CASSPSISGTGDFPYNSPLHF	TGTGCCAGCTCACCGTCCATCTCCGGGACAGGGGACTTTCCTTATAATTCACCCCTCCACTTT	TRBV18	TRBJ1-6	TRBD1	-
CSVEGRAHVGYTF	TGCAGCGTGGAGGGTCGGGCTCACGTTGGCTACACCTTC	TRBV29-1	TRBJ1-2	-	few
CASNGQGDSPLHF	TGTGCCAGCAATGGGCAGGGAGATTCACCCCTCCACTTT	TRBV12-3/TRBV12-4	TRBJ1-6	-	many
CASSPKDRGRSGYTF	TGTGCCAGCAGCCCCAAGGACAGGGGGAGAAGTGGCTACACCTTC	TRBV3-1	TRBJ1-2	TRBD1	many
CASSQITGDNEQYF	TGCGCCAGCAGCCAAATCACAGGGGATAACGAGCAGTACTTC	TRBV4-1	TRBJ2-7	TRBD1	many
CSAGDRVGSTNSPLHF	TGCAGTGCTGGGGATCGTGTGGGGTCTACTAATTCACCCCTCCACTTT	TRBV20-1	TRBJ1-6	-	few
CSARNQETQYF	TGCAGTGCTCGTAACCAAGAGACCCAGTACTTC	TRBV20-1	TRBJ2-5	-	many
CASSEGQTYEQYF	TGTGCCAGCAGTGAAGGGCAGACCTACGAGCAGTACTTC	TRBV6-1	TRBJ2-7	-	many
CASSLDRADEQFF	TGTGCCAGCAGCCTAGACAGGGCCGATGAGCAGTTCTTC	TRBV3-1	TRBJ2-1	TRBD1	-
CASKLQETQYF	TGCGCCAGCAAACTTCAAGAGACCCAGTACTTC	TRBV5-1	TRBJ2-5	-	-
CASSPRTGFSYEQYF	TGTGCCAGCAGCCCCAGGACAGGGTTCTCCTACGAGCAGTACTTC	TRBV14	TRBJ2-7	TRBD1	-
CASSYRSGTGELFF	TGTGCCAGCAGTTACAGGTCGGGCACCGGGGAGCTGTTTTTT	TRBV6-5	TRBJ2-2	-	-
CASSILAPGANVLTF	TGCGCCAGCAGTATACTAGCGCCTGGGGCCAACGTCCTGACTTTC	TRBV5-1	TRBJ2-6	TRBD2	-